This T cell receptor (beta chain) was identified in a study of T cells expressing NK-cell markers. Study summary: Sorted CD3+CD56+NKG2C+, CD3+CD56+NKG2C- and CD3+CD56-NKG2C+ T cells supplied TCR beta repertoires. With respect to HCMV, seven of the eight sequenced donors were seropositive, and one was seronegative.

Of note for this clonotype: The antigen is unknown.

The CDR3 totals 11 residues. CDR1 SGHRS and CDR2 YFSETQ come from the germline V gene. For TCR beta, cDNA was produced by 5'RACE template switching with UMIs. No DNA is given; TCRdb re-called the 5' RACE reads and lists each CDR3 protein once. In all, the sample yields approximately 550,000 distinct CDR3 sequences. Study-level findings and limits: The CD3+CD56-NKG2C+ fraction of a handful of donors was also led by these clonotypes.

The V call is TRBV5-1, the J call TRBJ2-1; TCRdb indicates TRBD1, and absent DNA this call remains unverified. The TCR sequence derives from a man aged 18 to 35 in good health. The sequenced sample consisted of blood T cells: a sorted CD56 or NKG2C T cell subset, CD4+ or CD8+ T cells, or bulk PBMC T cells (not recorded which). The CDR3 here is CASSPDRGKFF. Using reference TRBV5-1 and TRBJ2-1 for the parts outside the CDR3, the full variable domain is KAGVTQTPRYLIKTRGQQVTLSCSPISGHRSVSWYQQTPGQGLQFLFEYFSETQRNKGNFPGRFSGRQFSNSRSEMNVSTLELGDSALYLCASSPDRGKFFGPGTRLTVL.